Below, 22 T cell receptor beta chains from the same sample are listed, as sequenced in a study of blood T cell repertoires in COVID-19. Some clones are missing from TCRdb's copy, which holds only in-frame ones; the method was immunoSEQ multiplex PCR. The sample shows tens of thousands of clones, 85% to 90% of them seen only once. Sequencing was performed on peripheral blood. The receptors here all came from a woman aged 80 or over with active or convalescent COVID-19.

V and J are TRBV7-2 and TRBJ2-1; a possible D gene is TRBD2 (6 bases). Germline V gene data show CDR1 as SGHTA and CDR2 as FQGNSA. V lost 2 bases, J lost 7 bases, and 15 bases lay in between. The CDR3 contains 15 residues. In nucleotides, the CDR3 is TGTGCCAGCAGCTTATACGGGGGTCAGAGGAATGAGCAGTTCTTC. Its translation is CASSLYGGQRNEQFF.

This rearrangement joins TRBV19 to TRBJ1-1; D uncertain. V was pared by 3 bases and J by 0 bases, with 14 bases between. From germline, CDR1 is LNHDA and CDR2 SQIVND (reference sequence). The CDR3 is 16 residues long. The CDR3 DNA reads TGTGCCAGTAGTATGGGGAGACCGGTCGTGAACACTGAAGCTTTCTTT. It yields the protein CASSMGRPVVNTEAFF.

The chain carries TRBV19 and TRBJ2-3; TRBD1 is a possible D gene (6 bases). This CDR3 region has 18 residues. The germline V gene has CDR1 LNHDA and CDR2 SQIVND (reference sequence). The germline V and J ends were trimmed by 6 bases and 1 base, with 23 bases remaining between them. CDR3: CASSLRSGGLRGTDTQYF. CDR3 bases: TGTGCCAGTAGCCTTAGATCTGGGGGCCTACGAGGCACAGATACGCAGTATTTT.

This clone was picked up one time. V usage is TRBV6-5 and J usage is TRBJ2-5, with a weak D call TRBD1 (5 bases). Germline assignment: CDR1 MNHEY and CDR2 SVGAGI. Trimming removed 2 bases at V and 5 bases at J, with 12 bases between. The CDR3 has 14 amino acids. The CDR3 bases are TGTGCCAGCAGTTACACCCCTAGGGGTGAGACCCAGTACTTC. Translated: CASSYTPRGETQYF.

This clone was recorded once. The CDR3 DNA reads as TGTGCCAGCAGCGCGCCGGGTGGCACCGGGGAGCTGTTTTTT. Its protein product is CASSAPGGTGELFF. The chain is built from TRBV9 and TRBJ2-2; D unclear. Trimming stripped 3 bases from V and 4 bases from J, with 10 bases between. The CDR3 extends over 14 amino acids. CDR1 and CDR2 from the germline V gene are SGDLS and YYNGEE.

The chain recombines TRBV27 with TRBJ1-6; no clear D. V lost 5 bases, J lost 0 bases, and 17 bases lay in between. The CDR3 totals 18 residues. Germline V gene sequence: CDR1 MNHEY, CDR2 SMNVEV (reference sequence). The CDR3 sequence is CASSTKPRLSSYNSPLHF. Written as DNA, the CDR3 is TGTGCCAGCAGTACCAAACCCAGGCTAAGCTCCTATAATTCACCCCTCCACTTT.

This clone was found once. J is TRBJ2-5 and V is TRBV5-1; a possible D gene is TRBD2 (6 bases). There are 16 residues in the CDR3. Trimming pared 0 bases from V and 0 bases from J, leaving 12 bases between. From germline, CDR1 is SGHRS and CDR2 YFSETQ. CDR3 sequence reads: CASSLGGGSDQETQYF. The CDR3 bases are TGCGCCAGCAGCTTGGGGGGAGGAAGCGACCAAGAGACCCAGTACTTC.

This rearrangement joins TRBV7-8 to TRBJ1-6, with 11 bases matching TRBD1. CDR3 length: 15 residues. CDR1 and CDR2 (germline): SGHVS, FQNEAQ. Trimming took 4 bases from V and 6 from J; bases not matched to a gene: 2. CDR3 sequence (DNA): TGTGCCAGCAGCTGGGGACAGGGGGTTAATTCACCCCTCCACTTT. Its protein is CASSWGQGVNSPLHF.

The V call is TRBV30, the J call TRBJ1-6; D is uncertain. V lost 0 bases to trimming and J lost 9 bases, with 9 bases between them. Per the germline V gene, CDR1 is GTSNPN and CDR2 is SVGIG (reference sequence). The CDR3 contains 13 residues. The CDR3 sequence: CAWSVRVGSPLHF. The CDR3 DNA is TGTGCCTGGAGTGTCCGGGTTGGTTCACCCCTCCACTTT.

The CDR3 DNA reads TGTGCCAGCAGCTTAATACAGGGGCCAGGGGCCAACGTCCTGACTTTC. Protein: CASSLIQGPGANVLTF. The J gene is TRBJ2-6, the V gene TRBV7-2; 7 bases are shared with TRBD1. Germline V gene sequence: CDR1 SGHTA, CDR2 FQGNSA. V was clipped by 2 bases and J by 4 bases; unmatched bases: 5. The CDR3 extends over 16 amino acids.

The rearrangement uses TRBV19 and TRBJ1-2; 8 nucleotides line up with TRBD1. The CDR3 totals 14 residues. Germline V gene data show CDR1 as LNHDA and CDR2 as SQIVND (reference sequence). J was trimmed by 6 bases and V by 3 bases; bases with no gene match: 6. This CDR3 reads CASSMGQVVHGYTF. The DNA of the CDR3 is TGTGCCAGTAGTATGGGACAGGTGGTACATGGCTACACCTTC.

V usage is TRBV6-5 and J usage is TRBJ1-1; 7 bases are shared with TRBD1. The germline V gene has CDR1 MNHEY and CDR2 SVGAGI. CDR3 length equals 13 residues. V lost 10 bases and J lost 10; bases outside the gene matches: 15. CDR3 bases: TGTGCCATTCCGGGACAGAGAGCGCCAGGAGCTTTCTTT. It encodes CAIPGQRAPGAFF.

The chain joins TRBV19 to TRBJ1-5, with D maybe TRBD1 (6 bases). Germline V gene data show CDR1 as LNHDA and CDR2 as SQIVND (reference sequence). The CDR3 length is 16 residues. V gave up 9 bases and J gave up 0 bases, with 18 bases separating them. The DNA of the CDR3 is TGTGCCAGCTCACCACAGGGAGGGGGTAGCAATCAGCCCCAGCATTTT. The encoded protein is CASSPQGGGSNQPQHF.

The chain carries TRBV5-4 and TRBJ2-7; 10 positions match TRBD1. Germline CDR1 SGHNT, CDR2 YYREEE (reference sequence). This CDR3 is built from 13 residues. V lost 4 bases to trimming and J lost 6 bases; unmatched junction nucleotides: 4. CDR3 sequence (DNA): TGTGCCAGCAGCATGGACAGGGGGGGCGAGCAGTACTTC. Translated: CASSMDRGGEQYF.

The V gene is TRBV4-1, the J gene TRBJ1-5; D gene uncertain. Germline CDR1 reads MGHRA; CDR2 reads YSYEKL. This CDR3 is built from 13 residues. V lost 0 bases, J lost 9 bases, and 9 bases lay in between. The CDR3 DNA sequence: TGCGCCAGCAGCCAAGATCTCCTCGGGCCCCAGCATTTT. Residues: CASSQDLLGPQHF.

The chain carries TRBV5-4 and TRBJ1-1; D perhaps matches TRBD1 (6 bases). The CDR3 is 14 residues long. V lost 3 bases and J lost 4, with 13 bases in between. Germline values: CDR1 SGHNT, CDR2 YYREEE (reference sequence). This chain's CDR3 is CASSSRGGATEAFF. For the CDR3, the DNA is TGTGCCAGCAGCTCCCGCGGGGGGGCCACTGAAGCTTTCTTT.

V and J are TRBV29-1 and TRBJ1-4; 7 nucleotides agree with TRBD1. This CDR3 comprises 17 residues. The germline V gene encodes CDR1 SQVTM and CDR2 ANQGSEA. V gave up 3 bases and J gave up 3 bases; unmatched junction bases: 13. The CDR3 loop reads CSVELAQGGRSNEKLFF. Written as DNA, the CDR3 is TGCAGCGTTGAGCTAGCCCAGGGGGGTAGATCTAATGAAAAACTGTTTTTT.

The V call is TRBV20-1, the J call TRBJ1-4, with D possibly TRBD1 on 6 matching bases. CDR3 length equals 16 residues. CDR1 and CDR2 from the germline V gene are DFQATT and SNEGSKA (reference sequence). V lost 3 bases and J lost 2, with 16 bases in between. The CDR3: CSASAVAGDTNEKLFF. CDR3 sequence (DNA): TGCAGTGCTAGTGCTGTGGCAGGGGATACTAATGAAAAACTGTTTTTT.

V and J are TRBV28 and TRBJ1-4; D is undetermined. The CDR3 contains 14 residues. CDR1 is MDHEN and CDR2 is SYDVKM in the germline V gene. Trimming took off 6 bases at V and 4 bases at J, with 12 bases between the two ends. The CDR3 sequence is CASSSLEGNEKLFF. CDR3 bases: TGTGCCAGCAGCTCCCTCGAGGGTAATGAAAAACTGTTTTTT.

The chain links TRBV30 to TRBJ1-3, with D possibly matching TRBD1 (6 bases). The length of the CDR3 is 11 residues. Germline assignment: CDR1 GTSNPN and CDR2 SVGIG (reference sequence). Trimming pared 3 bases from V and 11 bases from J, leaving 11 bases between. The CDR3 loop reads CAWSYRASIYF. CDR3 DNA sequence: TGTGCCTGGAGCTACAGGGCATCCATATATTTT. The full variable domain, rest sourced from reference TRBV30 and TRBJ1-3, is SQTIHQWPATLVQPVGSPLSLECTVEGTSNPNLYWYRQAAGRGLQLLFYSVGIGQISSEVPQNLSASRPQDRQFILSSKKLLLSDSGFYLCAWSYRASIYFGEGSWLTVV.

J is TRBJ2-3 and V is TRBV29-1, with TRBD1 matching 9 bases. The CDR3 has 15 amino acids. J was trimmed by 2 bases and V by 6 bases; bases with no gene match: 9. Germline V gene data show CDR1 as SQVTM and CDR2 as ANQGSEA. The CDR3 sequence: CSVQPRTGATDTQYF. As DNA, the CDR3 is TGCAGCGTGCAGCCCCGGACAGGGGCCACAGATACGCAGTATTTT.

This clone was seen only a few times. The rearrangement links TRBV19 to TRBJ1-1, with 8 bases matching TRBD1. CDR1 is LNHDA, CDR2 SQIVND, per germline (reference sequence). The V gene end was trimmed by 8 bases and the J gene end by 5 bases; junction bases not matched to a gene: 16. This CDR3 has 16 residues. For the CDR3, the DNA is TGTGCCAGTCCGAAGAACCGATTCAGGGGGCGAACTGAAGCTTTCTTT. This codes for CASPKNRFRGRTEAFF.